The rows below give T cell receptor beta chains drawn from one sample of a study of T cells in Graves' hyperthyroidism and ophthalmopathy. MiXCR, applied by TCRdb to the multiplex PCR reads, yields one record per CDR3 protein. Counted here are roughly 740,000 distinct CDR3 sequences, around 15% occurring once; the ten biggest clones make up under 10%. Sequenced: blood. These receptors all come from a man between 18 and 29 years old with Graves' hyperthyroidism. CDR3s include the opening cysteine and the closing phenylalanine or tryptophan. A D gene is named only where the DNA matches it firmly. A row's size may be missing; if present it is once, few, many or a size class.

V gene: TRBV20-1; CDR3 length: 12; J gene: TRBJ2-7; clone size: .; D gene: .; CDR3 protein: CSATSPPDEQYF; CDR3 DNA: TGCAGTGCTACAAGCCCCCCGGACGAGCAGTACTTC
V gene: TRBV4-2; CDR3 length: 19; J gene: TRBJ1-1; clone size: many; D gene: TRBD1; CDR3 protein: CASSPLITPGTGTNTEAFF; CDR3 DNA: TGTGCCAGCAGCCCCCTAATAACCCCCGGGACAGGTACGAACACTGAAGCTTTCTTT
V gene: TRBV6-1; CDR3 length: 14; J gene: TRBJ2-7; clone size: few; D gene: TRBD1; CDR3 protein: CASSTRQGENEQYF; CDR3 DNA: TGTGCCAGCAGTACCCGACAGGGCGAGAACGAGCAGTACTTC
V gene: TRBV4-1; CDR3 length: 16; J gene: TRBJ2-2; clone size: few; D gene: .; CDR3 protein: CASSQPQGVEAGELFF; CDR3 DNA: TGCGCCAGCAGCCAACCACAGGGAGTGGAAGCCGGGGAGCTGTTTTTT
V gene: TRBV5-1; CDR3 length: 16; J gene: TRBJ2-3; clone size: .; D gene: TRBD1; CDR3 protein: CASSYPGTALTDTQYF; CDR3 DNA: TGCGCCAGCAGCTATCCCGGGACAGCCCTCACAGATACGCAGTATTTT
V gene: TRBV3-1; CDR3 length: 14; J gene: TRBJ1-5; clone size: many; D gene: .; CDR3 protein: CASSQDLGGGPQHF; CDR3 DNA: TGTGCCAGCAGCCAAGATTTGGGTGGAGGGCCCCAGCATTTT
V gene: TRBV5-1; CDR3 length: 19; J gene: TRBJ1-4; clone size: .; D gene: TRBD1; CDR3 protein: CASSLVATGGGATNEKLFF; CDR3 DNA: TGCGCCAGCAGCCTGGTGGCGACAGGGGGAGGTGCAACTAATGAAAAACTGTTTTTT
V gene: TRBV12-3/TRBV12-4; CDR3 length: 14; J gene: TRBJ2-3; clone size: many; D gene: TRBD2; CDR3 protein: CASSPSGVTDTQYF; CDR3 DNA: TGTGCCAGCAGCCCTAGCGGGGTCACAGATACGCAGTATTTT
V gene: TRBV4-1; CDR3 length: 16; J gene: TRBJ2-1; clone size: .; D gene: .; CDR3 protein: CASRLEGGGSYNEQFF; CDR3 DNA: TGCGCCAGCAGGTTAGAGGGGGGGGGCTCCTACAATGAGCAGTTCTTC
V gene: TRBV29-1; CDR3 length: 12; J gene: TRBJ2-5; clone size: many; D gene: TRBD1; CDR3 protein: CSAYRGHETQYF; CDR3 DNA: TGCAGCGCCTACAGGGGGCACGAGACCCAGTACTTC
V gene: TRBV28; CDR3 length: 15; J gene: TRBJ1-2; clone size: many; D gene: .; CDR3 protein: CASSLLLRGTYGYTF; CDR3 DNA: TGTGCCAGCAGTTTATTGTTGAGGGGAACCTATGGCTACACCTTC
V gene: TRBV20-1; CDR3 length: 14; J gene: TRBJ2-5; clone size: few; D gene: .; CDR3 protein: CSAVRGTDQETQYF; CDR3 DNA: TGCAGTGCCGTCCGAGGAACGGACCAAGAGACCCAGTACTTC
V gene: TRBV20-1; CDR3 length: 14; J gene: TRBJ2-1; clone size: many; D gene: .; CDR3 protein: CSAQDGRSYNEQFF; CDR3 DNA: TGCAGTGCACAGGACGGGCGCTCCTACAATGAGCAGTTCTTC
V gene: TRBV7-9; CDR3 length: 15; J gene: TRBJ2-1; clone size: many; D gene: .; CDR3 protein: CASSKDGRAWDEQFF; CDR3 DNA: TGTGCCAGCAGCAAGGACGGTCGAGCTTGGGATGAGCAGTTCTTC
V gene: TRBV7-2; CDR3 length: 13; J gene: TRBJ2-3; clone size: few; D gene: .; CDR3 protein: CASSPTASVLQYF; CDR3 DNA: TGTGCCAGCAGTCCCACAGCTAGTGTTTTGCAGTATTTT
V gene: TRBV20-1; CDR3 length: 10; J gene: TRBJ2-7; clone size: many; D gene: .; CDR3 protein: CSARDYEQYF; CDR3 DNA: TGCAGTGCTAGAGATTACGAGCAGTACTTC
V gene: TRBV5-1; CDR3 length: 16; J gene: TRBJ2-1; clone size: many; D gene: .; CDR3 protein: CASSLAGAISYNEQFF; CDR3 DNA: TGCGCCAGCAGCTTAGCAGGGGCGATCTCCTACAATGAGCAGTTCTTC
V gene: TRBV11-3; CDR3 length: 17; J gene: TRBJ1-3; clone size: many; D gene: .; CDR3 protein: CASSRDGGVGSGNTIYF; CDR3 DNA: TGTGCCAGCAGCCGAGATGGGGGTGTAGGCTCTGGAAACACCATATATTTT
V gene: TRBV20-1; CDR3 length: 13; J gene: TRBJ2-1; clone size: few; D gene: .; CDR3 protein: CSALSTRSNEQFF; CDR3 DNA: TGCAGTGCTCTTTCAACACGATCCAATGAGCAGTTCTTC
V gene: TRBV28; CDR3 length: 15; J gene: TRBJ2-2; clone size: many; D gene: .; CDR3 protein: CASNSPGVGTGELFF; CDR3 DNA: TGTGCCAGCAATTCACCGGGGGTAGGCACCGGGGAGCTGTTTTTT
V gene: TRBV20-1; CDR3 length: 19; J gene: TRBJ1-5; clone size: few; D gene: TRBD1; CDR3 protein: CSARGWGDRGEGSNQPQHF; CDR3 DNA: TGCAGTGCTAGGGGATGGGGCGACAGGGGCGAGGGGAGCAATCAGCCCCAGCATTTT
V gene: TRBV5-5; CDR3 length: 17; J gene: TRBJ2-1; clone size: few; D gene: TRBD2; CDR3 protein: CASSLNWRLAGWDEQFF; CDR3 DNA: TGTGCCAGCAGCCTTAACTGGCGACTAGCGGGATGGGATGAGCAGTTCTTC
V gene: TRBV12-3/TRBV12-4; CDR3 length: 15; J gene: TRBJ2-1; clone size: many; D gene: .; CDR3 protein: CASSPRGSAYNEQFF; CDR3 DNA: TGTGCCAGCAGCCCGAGGGGCTCGGCCTACAATGAGCAGTTCTTC
V gene: TRBV6-2/TRBV6-3; CDR3 length: 16; J gene: TRBJ2-3; clone size: few; D gene: .; CDR3 protein: CASSFGPGASTDTQYF; CDR3 DNA: TGTGCCAGCAGCTTCGGCCCAGGGGCTAGCACAGATACGCAGTATTTT
V gene: TRBV7-7; CDR3 length: 15; J gene: TRBJ2-2; clone size: few; D gene: .; CDR3 protein: CASSSSTTFAGELFF; CDR3 DNA: TGTGCCAGCAGTTCATCCACCACCTTCGCTGGGGAGCTGTTTTTT
V gene: TRBV24-1; CDR3 length: 14; J gene: TRBJ1-2; clone size: few; D gene: .; CDR3 protein: CATSTPDKGYGYTF; CDR3 DNA: TGTGCCACCAGTACACCAGACAAGGGTTATGGCTACACCTTC
V gene: TRBV7-2; CDR3 length: 14; J gene: TRBJ2-3; clone size: many; D gene: TRBD1; CDR3 protein: CASSSGQGVDTQYF; CDR3 DNA: TGTGCCAGCAGCTCAGGACAGGGGGTAGATACGCAGTATTTT
V gene: TRBV4-2; CDR3 length: 16; J gene: TRBJ2-7; clone size: few; D gene: .; CDR3 protein: CASSQAPTSGVYEQYF; CDR3 DNA: TGTGCCAGCAGCCAAGCTCCGACTAGTGGCGTCTACGAGCAGTACTTC
V gene: TRBV6-1; CDR3 length: 13; J gene: TRBJ1-3; clone size: .; D gene: .; CDR3 protein: CASRVRERNTIYF; CDR3 DNA: TGTGCCAGCAGGGTCAGGGAAAGAAACACCATATATTTT
V gene: TRBV27; CDR3 length: 15; J gene: TRBJ1-3; clone size: few; D gene: TRBD1; CDR3 protein: CASSLLGTAGNTIYF; CDR3 DNA: TGTGCCAGCAGTTTATTGGGGACAGCTGGAAACACCATATATTTT
V gene: TRBV6-2/TRBV6-3; CDR3 length: 14; J gene: TRBJ2-4; clone size: few; D gene: TRBD1; CDR3 protein: CASSPGQGFDIQYF; CDR3 DNA: TGTGCCAGCAGCCCGGGACAGGGGTTTGACATTCAGTACTTC
V gene: TRBV18; CDR3 length: 14; J gene: TRBJ1-2; clone size: .; D gene: TRBD1; CDR3 protein: CASSPEGQGYGYTF; CDR3 DNA: TGTGCCAGCTCACCGGAGGGACAGGGCTATGGCTACACCTTC
V gene: TRBV2; CDR3 length: 13; J gene: TRBJ2-3; clone size: many; D gene: .; CDR3 protein: CASSENGGDTQYF; CDR3 DNA: TGTGCCAGCAGTGAAAACGGCGGAGATACGCAGTATTTT
V gene: TRBV12-3/TRBV12-4; CDR3 length: 13; J gene: TRBJ1-2; clone size: many; D gene: .; CDR3 protein: CASSPTFESSYTF; CDR3 DNA: TGTGCCAGCAGTCCTACTTTTGAGTCTAGCTACACCTTC
V gene: TRBV6-1; CDR3 length: 13; J gene: TRBJ1-5; clone size: many; D gene: .; CDR3 protein: CASSETRIQPQHF; CDR3 DNA: TGTGCCAGCAGTGAAACCAGGATTCAGCCCCAGCATTTT
V gene: TRBV28; CDR3 length: 17; J gene: TRBJ1-1; clone size: many; D gene: TRBD1; CDR3 protein: CASSMNGQGGVNTEAFF; CDR3 DNA: TGTGCCAGCAGTATGAACGGACAGGGTGGTGTGAACACTGAAGCTTTCTTT
V gene: TRBV4-1; CDR3 length: 12; J gene: TRBJ1-6; clone size: few; D gene: .; CDR3 protein: CASSQEDSPLHF; CDR3 DNA: TGCGCCAGCAGCCAAGAGGATTCTCCCCTCCACTTT
V gene: TRBV12-3/TRBV12-4; CDR3 length: 15; J gene: TRBJ2-3; clone size: many; D gene: .; CDR3 protein: CASSPEDSNTDTQYF; CDR3 DNA: TGTGCCAGCAGTCCAGAAGACAGCAACACAGATACGCAGTATTTT
V gene: TRBV5-1; CDR3 length: 15; J gene: TRBJ2-3; clone size: many; D gene: .; CDR3 protein: CASSLGRLLTDTQYF; CDR3 DNA: TGCGCCAGCAGCTTGGGACGGCTGCTGACAGATACGCAGTATTTT
V gene: TRBV15; CDR3 length: 15; J gene: TRBJ1-5; clone size: few; D gene: .; CDR3 protein: CATSSYPGADQPQHF; CDR3 DNA: TGTGCCACCAGCAGTTATCCAGGGGCGGATCAGCCCCAGCATTTT
V gene: TRBV28; CDR3 length: 18; J gene: TRBJ2-6; clone size: .; D gene: .; CDR3 protein: CASSFPAGPDSGANVLTF; CDR3 DNA: TGTGCCAGCAGTTTTCCTGCGGGTCCTGACTCTGGGGCCAACGTCCTGACTTTC
V gene: TRBV3-1; CDR3 length: 16; J gene: TRBJ2-7; clone size: .; D gene: TRBD1; CDR3 protein: CASSLRTGVLFGEQYF; CDR3 DNA: TGTGCCAGCAGCCTTCGGACAGGGGTCCTCTTCGGCGAGCAGTACTTC
V gene: TRBV20-1; CDR3 length: 15; J gene: TRBJ2-4; clone size: .; D gene: .; CDR3 protein: CSATRDTVSKNIQYF; CDR3 DNA: TGCAGTGCTACCCGGGACACTGTTTCCAAAAACATTCAGTACTTC
V gene: TRBV2; CDR3 length: 15; J gene: TRBJ2-5; clone size: .; D gene: .; CDR3 protein: CASSGVGATGETQYF; CDR3 DNA: TGTGCCAGCAGTGGGGTCGGGGCGACAGGAGAGACCCAGTACTTC
V gene: TRBV19; CDR3 length: 15; J gene: TRBJ2-7; clone size: .; D gene: .; CDR3 protein: CASSIAGRTSYEQYF; CDR3 DNA: TGTGCCAGTAGTATAGCTGGGCGGACCTCCTACGAGCAGTACTTC
V gene: TRBV20-1; CDR3 length: 17; J gene: TRBJ2-5; clone size: few; D gene: .; CDR3 protein: CSAILRSRVEEGETQYF; CDR3 DNA: TGCAGTGCTATACTCCGGTCCAGGGTGGAGGAAGGAGAGACCCAGTACTTC
V gene: TRBV7-9; CDR3 length: 15; J gene: TRBJ1-2; clone size: few; D gene: .; CDR3 protein: CASSSPEGGPDGYTF; CDR3 DNA: TGTGCCAGCAGCTCCCCAGAGGGGGGGCCGGATGGCTACACCTTC
V gene: TRBV28; CDR3 length: 16; J gene: TRBJ2-3; clone size: few; D gene: .; CDR3 protein: CASSLVGWERTDTQYF; CDR3 DNA: TGTGCCAGCAGTTTAGTAGGGTGGGAGAGAACAGATACGCAGTATTTT
V gene: TRBV12-3/TRBV12-4; CDR3 length: 13; J gene: TRBJ2-7; clone size: many; D gene: .; CDR3 protein: CASSHRRFYEQYF; CDR3 DNA: TGTGCCAGCAGCCACAGAAGGTTTTACGAGCAGTACTTC
V gene: TRBV20-1; CDR3 length: 16; J gene: TRBJ2-3; clone size: .; D gene: .; CDR3 protein: CSARDFLNANTDTQYF; CDR3 DNA: TGCAGTGCTAGAGACTTCCTGAACGCGAACACAGATACGCAGTATTTT